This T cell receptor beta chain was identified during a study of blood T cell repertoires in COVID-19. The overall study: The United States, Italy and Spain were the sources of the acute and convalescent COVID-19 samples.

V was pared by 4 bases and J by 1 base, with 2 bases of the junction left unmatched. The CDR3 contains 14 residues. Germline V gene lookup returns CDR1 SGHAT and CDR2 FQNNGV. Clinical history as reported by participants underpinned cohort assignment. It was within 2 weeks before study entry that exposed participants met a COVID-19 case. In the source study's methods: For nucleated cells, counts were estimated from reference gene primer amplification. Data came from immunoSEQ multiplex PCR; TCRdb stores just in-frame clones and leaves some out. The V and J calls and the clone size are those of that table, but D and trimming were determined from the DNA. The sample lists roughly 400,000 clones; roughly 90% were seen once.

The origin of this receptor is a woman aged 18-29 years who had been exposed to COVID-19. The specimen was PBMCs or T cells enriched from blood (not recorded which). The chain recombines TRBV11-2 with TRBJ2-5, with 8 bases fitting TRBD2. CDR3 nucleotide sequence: TGTGCCAGCAGCTCCGGGACTAGCCAAGAGACCCAGTACTTC. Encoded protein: CASSSGTSQETQYF. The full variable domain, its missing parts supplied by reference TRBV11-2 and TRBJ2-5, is EAGVAQSPRYKIIEKRQSVAFWCNPISGHATLYWYQQILGQGPKLLIQFQNNGVVDDSQLPKDRFSAERLKGVDSTLKIQPAKLEDSAVYLCASSSGTSQETQYFGPGTRLLVL.